A selection of T cell receptor beta chains follows, all from one sample in a study of blood T cell repertoires in COVID-19. Some clones are missing from TCRdb's copy, which holds only in-frame ones; the method was immunoSEQ multiplex PCR. The table lists about 210,000 clones, about 76% of them singletons. The sequenced material came from PBMCs or T cells enriched from blood (not recorded which). These receptors were taken from a woman aged 45-60 years with acute COVID-19. CDR3s include the opening cysteine and the closing phenylalanine or tryptophan. Fields, in order: D gene, clone size, J gene, V gene, CDR3 protein, CDR3 DNA. The D gene is left open where the match is weak. Only part of the rows carry a size: once, few, many, or a class if the clone is expanded.

>.|.|TRBJ2-7|TRBV28
CASSLDQVNYEQYF
TGTGCCAGCAGTTTAGATCAGGTTAACTACGAGCAGTACTTC
>TRBD1|once|TRBJ1-2|TRBV5-1
CASSPGTGGRDYGYTF
TGCGCCAGCAGCCCTGGGACAGGGGGGAGAGACTATGGCTACACCTTC
>TRBD1|.|TRBJ2-3|TRBV19
CASSMFGGQGVTDTQYF
TGTGCCAGTAGTATGTTCGGTGGACAGGGAGTCACAGATACGCAGTATTTT
>TRBD2|.|TRBJ2-1|TRBV19
CASSAGLAGLQFF
TGTGCCAGTAGTGCGGGCCTAGCGGGATTACAGTTCTTC
>TRBD1|.|TRBJ2-7|TRBV18
CASSPPGQAYEQYF
TGTGCCAGCTCACCACCGGGACAGGCCTACGAGCAGTACTTC
>.|.|TRBJ2-1|TRBV28
CASQGLWEQFF
TGTGCCAGCCAGGGGTTATGGGAGCAGTTCTTC
>TRBD1|.|TRBJ1-4|TRBV3-1/TRBV3-2
CASSRRTGREKLFF
TGTGCCAGCAGCCGTCGGACAGGGCGTGAAAAACTGTTTTTT
>.|.|TRBJ1-1|TRBV7-9
CASSLAGPLRGTEAFF
TGTGCCAGCAGCTTAGCCGGTCCCCTGAGGGGGACTGAAGCTTTCTTT
>.|.|TRBJ2-2|TRBV2
CASIWAGSTGELFF
TGTGCCAGCATTTGGGCGGGGTCCACCGGGGAGCTGTTTTTT
>TRBD1|.|TRBJ1-3|TRBV18
CASSPVTGVSFGNTIYF
TGTGCCAGCTCACCGGTGACAGGGGTTTCTTTCGGAAACACCATATATTTT
>.|.|TRBJ1-4|TRBV5-6
CASSHSGVRGTNEKLFF
TGTGCCAGCAGCCACTCAGGGGTCCGTGGAACTAATGAAAAACTGTTTTTT
>TRBD2|.|TRBJ2-1|TRBV5-1
CASSLVGPGTSGMHEQFF
TGCGCCAGCAGCTTGGTAGGGCCTGGGACTAGCGGGATGCATGAGCAGTTCTTC
>.|.|TRBJ1-3|TRBV4-1
CASSQDWTAGNTIYF
TGCGCCAGCAGCCAAGATTGGACAGCTGGAAACACCATATATTTT
>.|.|TRBJ1-2|TRBV20-1
CSAENYGYTF
TGCAGTGCTGAGAACTATGGCTACACCTTC
>TRBD1|.|TRBJ1-4|TRBV28
CASRPTGGDNEKLFF
TGTGCCAGCAGGCCTACAGGGGGCGATAATGAAAAACTGTTTTTT
>TRBD2|.|TRBJ2-1|TRBV12-5
CASASLAGGYNEQFF
TGTGCTAGTGCCTCACTAGCGGGAGGATACAATGAGCAGTTCTTC
>.|few|TRBJ1-2|TRBV5-3
CARSLRRGYGYTF
TGTGCCAGAAGCTTGAGACGGGGCTATGGCTACACCTTC
>.|.|TRBJ1-1|TRBV6-6
CASFFSRVYTEAFF
TGTGCCAGCTTTTTTTCTCGGGTGTACACTGAAGCTTTCTTT
>.|few|TRBJ1-1|TRBV15
CATSRDLSAIGGTEAFF
TGTGCCACCAGCAGAGATTTGTCGGCCATAGGAGGCACTGAAGCTTTCTTT
>TRBD2|.|TRBJ2-5|TRBV2
CASTSQGAGAKETQYF
TGTGCCAGCACCAGCCAGGGAGCGGGAGCTAAAGAGACCCAGTACTTC
>TRBD2|.|TRBJ2-7|TRBV7-8
CASSLLGLAGVRAGYEQYF
TGTGCCAGCAGCTTACTTGGGCTAGCGGGAGTGAGGGCCGGCTACGAGCAGTACTTC
>.|.|TRBJ2-7|TRBV6-1
CASSEYNEQYF
TGTGCCAGCAGTGAATATAACGAGCAGTACTTC
>TRBD2|.|TRBJ2-5|TRBV4-1
CASDPGLSGGPGTQYF
TGCGCCAGCGACCCCGGACTGTCGGGGGGGCCTGGGACCCAGTACTTC
>TRBD1|.|TRBJ1-5|TRBV28
CASSRGTGGQPQHF
TGTGCCAGCAGCAGAGGGACAGGGGGTCAGCCCCAGCATTTT
>TRBD1|.|TRBJ1-2|TRBV10-3
CAIRGGQNYGYTF
TGTGCCATCAGGGGGGGACAGAACTATGGCTACACCTTC
>TRBD1|once|TRBJ2-1|TRBV5-1
CASRLRDSSYNEQFF
TGCGCCAGCAGGCTCCGGGACAGCTCCTACAATGAGCAGTTCTTC
>.|.|TRBJ2-7|TRBV7-2
CASSLVEGASYEQYF
TGTGCCAGCAGCTTAGTGGAGGGGGCCTCCTACGAGCAGTACTTC
>.|.|TRBJ1-1|TRBV18
CASSPGANTEAFF
TGTGCCAGCTCACCAGGGGCCAACACTGAAGCTTTCTTT
>TRBD1|.|TRBJ2-7|TRBV18
CASSSGTGRAYEQYF
TGTGCCAGCTCATCCGGGACAGGGAGAGCCTACGAGCAGTACTTC
>TRBD2|.|TRBJ2-7|TRBV6-5
CASYPGAGGLGEQYF
TGTGCCAGCTACCCGGGGGCGGGAGGATTAGGCGAGCAGTACTTC
>TRBD2|.|TRBJ2-3|TRBV11-2
CASSLGGSPRTDTQYF
TGTGCCAGCAGCTTAGGCGGGAGTCCAAGGACAGATACGCAGTATTTT
>.|.|TRBJ2-1|TRBV12-3/TRBV12-4
CASSPGFKDEQFF
TGTGCCAGCAGTCCAGGGTTTAAGGATGAGCAGTTCTTC
>.|.|TRBJ2-6|TRBV27
CASSQLPGQLVSGANVLTF
TGTGCCAGCAGTCAACTCCCAGGACAGCTAGTTTCTGGGGCCAACGTCCTGACTTTC
>TRBD2|.|TRBJ2-3|TRBV5-1
CASSKTGTSGTSTDTQYF
TGCGCCAGCAGCAAAACCGGGACTAGCGGGACTAGCACAGATACGCAGTATTTT
>.|.|TRBJ1-1|TRBV12-5
CASAGGGMNTEAFF
TGTGCTAGTGCCGGCGGGGGGATGAACACTGAAGCTTTCTTT
>.|.|TRBJ2-6|TRBV19
CASSIGSTGANVLTF
TGTGCCAGTAGTATAGGCAGTACTGGGGCCAACGTCCTGACTTTC
>TRBD1|.|TRBJ2-2|TRBV10-3
CAIRGQGDGLFF
TGTGCCATCAGAGGGCAGGGGGACGGCTTGTTTTTT
>TRBD1|.|TRBJ1-5|TRBV6-4
CASSPTGESNQPQHF
TGTGCCAGCAGCCCTACAGGGGAGAGCAATCAGCCCCAGCATTTT
>TRBD2|.|TRBJ2-1|TRBV11-3
CASSLASGGVEQFF
TGTGCCAGCAGCTTAGCTAGCGGGGGGGTTGAGCAGTTCTTC
>TRBD2|.|TRBJ2-2|TRBV5-1
CASSQRASGGRPLIGTGELFF
TGCGCCAGCAGCCAGAGAGCTTCTGGCGGGAGGCCTCTGATAGGGACCGGGGAGCTGTTTTTT
>TRBD2|few|TRBJ2-5|TRBV5-1
CASSSGAAISGGAFETQYF
TGCGCCAGCAGTTCTGGGGCAGCGATTAGCGGGGGGGCCTTTGAGACCCAGTACTTC
>TRBD2|.|TRBJ2-3|TRBV5-1
CASSSELSGRTKDTQYF
TGCGCCAGCAGCTCCGAACTCAGCGGGAGGACCAAGGATACGCAGTATTTT
>.|.|TRBJ2-1|TRBV6-2/TRBV6-3
CASSALANQDDNEQFF
TGTGCCAGCAGTGCCCTAGCGAACCAAGACGACAATGAGCAGTTCTTC
>TRBD1|.|TRBJ2-7|TRBV29-1
CSVQARGTGGYEQYF
TGCAGCGTACAAGCCCGGGGGACAGGGGGCTACGAGCAGTACTTC
>TRBD1|.|TRBJ1-2|TRBV9
CASSAQGASPNYGYTF
TGTGCCAGCAGCGCCCAGGGGGCCTCCCCCAACTATGGCTACACCTTC
>TRBD2|.|TRBJ2-7|TRBV6-2/TRBV6-3
CASSYWPSGGTQSSYEQYF
TGTGCCAGCAGTTACTGGCCAAGCGGGGGGACTCAGAGCTCCTACGAGCAGTACTTC
>.|.|TRBJ1-6|TRBV6-5
CASSYSYLSPNSPLHF
TGTGCCAGCAGTTACTCCTATTTGAGCCCGAATTCACCCCTCCACTTT
>TRBD2|.|TRBJ2-3|TRBV6-1
CASSGTSGALTDTQYF
TGTGCCAGCAGTGGGACTAGCGGGGCCCTCACAGATACGCAGTATTTT
>.|.|TRBJ2-1|TRBV21-1
CASSLETGSTGNEQFF
TGTGCCAGCAGTCTCGAAACCGGGAGTACAGGAAATGAGCAGTTCTTC
>TRBD1|.|TRBJ2-1|TRBV6-6
CASSRGGGLNEQFF
TGTGCCAGCAGTCGAGGGGGCGGTCTCAATGAGCAGTTCTTC
>.|.|TRBJ1-5|TRBV5-1
CASSLEGFGQPQHF
TGCGCCAGCAGCTTGGAGGGGTTTGGGCAGCCCCAGCATTTT
>.|.|TRBJ2-6|TRBV28
CASNSLPRPNVLTF
TGTGCCAGCAACTCACTGCCCCGTCCCAACGTCCTGACTTTC
>.|.|TRBJ1-4|TRBV6-2/TRBV6-3
CASSYRQTSNEKLFF
TGTGCCAGCAGTTACCGGCAGACTTCTAATGAAAAACTGTTTTTT
>.|.|TRBJ2-1|TRBV27
CASSLSKAQAFYNEQFF
TGTGCCAGCAGTTTATCCAAAGCCCAAGCTTTTTACAATGAGCAGTTCTTC
>TRBD1|.|TRBJ2-1|TRBV19
CASSTRTGTRHEQFF
TGTGCCAGTAGTACCCGGACAGGTACGAGGCATGAGCAGTTCTTC